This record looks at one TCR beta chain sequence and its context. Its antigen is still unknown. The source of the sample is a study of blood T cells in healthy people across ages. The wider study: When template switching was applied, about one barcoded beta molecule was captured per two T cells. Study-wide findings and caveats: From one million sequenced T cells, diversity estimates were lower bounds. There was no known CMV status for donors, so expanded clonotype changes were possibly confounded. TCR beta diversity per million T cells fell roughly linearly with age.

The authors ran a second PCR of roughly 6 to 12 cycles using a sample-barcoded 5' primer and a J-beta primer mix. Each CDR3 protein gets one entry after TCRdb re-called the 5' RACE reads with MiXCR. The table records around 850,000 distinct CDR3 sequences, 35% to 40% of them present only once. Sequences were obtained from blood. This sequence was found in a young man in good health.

The CDR3 region has the DNA TGTGCCAGCAGAACCGACAGGGCTGGCGGCTACACCTTC. It codes for CASRTDRAGGYTF. The V and J genes are TRBV5-6 and TRBJ1-2; 7 bases line up with TRBD1. The germline gives CDR1 SGHDT, CDR2 YYEEEE. J gave up 8 bases and V 5 bases, and 9 bases lay outside the gene matches. The CDR3 extends over 13 amino acids.